The sequence of this T cell receptor beta chain was determined in a study of read filtering for tumor transcriptome and immune sequencing. Across the study: Mean patient age was about 66 years, range about 40 to 85; 17 male, around 15 female.

Details on this clonotype: Its target is not known. The germline gene is not matched at one end of the junction; a read error may be the cause.

This library used roughly 0.4 ug RNA and molecular barcoded adaptors spanning alpha/delta and beta/gamma chains. MiXCR was run by TCRdb on the reads, yielding one entry per CDR3 protein. Of 30,000 to 45,000 distinct CDR3 sequences in the sample, roughly an eighth were seen once. The study's findings and limits: Dropping single-read clonotypes raised IR-seq and RNA-seq shared-clonotype correlation. IR-seq captured clonotypes deeper and more reliably than RNA-seq.

Material: a population of CD138-negative cells sorted from bone marrow. The origin of this receptor is a donor aged 40 or older with multiple myeloma.

CDR3 in DNA: TGCTGCGTTGAAGATTTCAGGGCGCAAAACAAAGAGGCGTTCTTC. This translates into CCVEDFRAQNKEAFF. This rearrangement joins TRBV29-1 to TRBJ2-1; tentatively, D is TRBD1 (5 bases). The CDR3 is made up of 15 amino acids. Germline V gives CDR1 SQVTM, CDR2 ANQGSEA.